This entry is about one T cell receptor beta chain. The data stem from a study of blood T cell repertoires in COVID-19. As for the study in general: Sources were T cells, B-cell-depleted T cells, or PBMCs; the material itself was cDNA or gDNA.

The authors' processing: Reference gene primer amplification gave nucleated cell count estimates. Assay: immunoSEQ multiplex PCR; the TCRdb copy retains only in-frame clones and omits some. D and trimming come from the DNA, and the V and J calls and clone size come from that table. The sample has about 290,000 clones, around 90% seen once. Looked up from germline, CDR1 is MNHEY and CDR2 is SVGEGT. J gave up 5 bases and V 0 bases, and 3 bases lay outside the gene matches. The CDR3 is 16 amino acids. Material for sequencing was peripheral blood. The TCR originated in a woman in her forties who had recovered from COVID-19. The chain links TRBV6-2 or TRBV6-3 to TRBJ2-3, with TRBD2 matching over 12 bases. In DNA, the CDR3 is TGTGCCAGCAGTTACTCTTCTAGCGGGAGGGTAGATACGCAGTATTTT. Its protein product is CASSYSSSGRVDTQYF.